The 24 T cell receptor beta chains below come from one sample, sequenced in a study of T-cell reconstitution after alpha-beta-depleted transplantation in children (TCRdb year 2016). The method was PCR. The instrument was an Illumina HiSeq 2500. TCR library preparation used molecular barcoding, with unique molecular identifiers applied to normalize quantification of the TCRbeta repertoire. TCRdb cleaned the public reads at Q25 with fastp, built clones with MiXCR and kept in-frame beta chains. Records with the same CDR3 protein are collapsed into one entry carrying the most frequent genes and DNA. The sample table contains more than 150,000 distinct CDR3 sequences; only one count was recorded for 13% to 15% of them. The leading ten clones occupy less than 15% of the sample. Sequencing was performed on PBMCs from the stem cell graft donor, taken from the stem cell graft. These receptors were taken from a human donor who donated a stem cell graft to a child with acute lymphoblastic leukemia.

The gene calls are TRBV28 and TRBJ1-1, with D possibly matching TRBD1 (5 bases). The V and J ends lost 8 bases and 3 bases respectively, with 7 bases between them. CDR1 is MDHEN and CDR2 is SYDVKM in the germline V gene. CDR3 length: 11 amino acids. This CDR3 reads CASGGDTEAFF. Written as DNA, the CDR3 is TGTGCCAGCGGAGGGGACACTGAAGCTTTCTTT.

The table lists this clonotype with many counts. The V call is TRBV7-9, the J call TRBJ1-2; D gene uncertain. Trimming cost V 6 bases and J 8 bases, with 13 bases left between them. Germline loops: CDR1 SEHNR, CDR2 FQNEAQ (reference sequence). This CDR3 spans 12 amino acids. CDR3 sequence reads: CASSSDSGGYTF. DNA of the CDR3: TGTGCCAGCAGTAGTGACTCGGGAGGCTACACCTTC.

Ten or more counts support this clonotype. V and J are TRBV27 and TRBJ2-3; 7 bases are a match to TRBD1. Germline loops: CDR1 MNHEY, CDR2 SMNVEV (reference sequence). This CDR3 comprises 16 residues. The junction had 7 bases not matched to a gene; V was cut back by 1 base and J by 3 bases. The chain's CDR3 is CASSLFPSGQTDTQYF. For the CDR3, the DNA is TGTGCCAGCAGTTTATTCCCGTCGGGACAGACAGATACGCAGTATTTT.

V usage is TRBV20-1 and J usage is TRBJ1-6; 9 bases are shared with TRBD1. The CDR3 covers 14 residues. Germline V CDR1 and CDR2: DFQATT, SNEGSKA (reference sequence). The V segment lost 1 base and the J segment 6 bases; nucleotides outside the gene matches: 1. This CDR3 is CSARVDRGNSPLHF. DNA for the CDR3: TGCAGTGCTAGAGTGGACAGGGGTAATTCACCCCTCCACTTT.

Many counts were recorded for this clonotype. This chain links TRBV12-3 or TRBV12-4 with TRBJ2-1; 7 bases map to TRBD2. J was trimmed by 6 bases and V by 8 bases; bases with no gene match: 10. CDR3 size: 14 residues. The CDR3: CASSESWEGNEQFF. Written as DNA, the CDR3 is TGTGCCAGCTCCGAGTCTTGGGAGGGCAATGAGCAGTTCTTC.

This clonotype was detected ten times or more. CDR3 nucleotides: TGCGCCAGCAGCCGCGGCGGACTAGCGGGAGGTAGTGAGCAGTTCTTC. Its protein product is CASSRGGLAGGSEQFF. This chain uses TRBV4-1 with TRBJ2-1, with TRBD2 identical over 14 bases. V gave up 4 bases and J gave up 9 bases; unmatched junction bases: 8. This CDR3 region has 16 residues. In germline, CDR1 is MGHRA, CDR2 YSYEKL.

Many counts were recorded for this clonotype. The chain combines TRBV6-2 or TRBV6-3 with TRBJ1-2; a possible D gene is TRBD1 (5 bases). Trimming shortened V by 3 bases and J by 6 bases, and 14 bases separated the two germline ends. The germline gives CDR1 MNHEY, CDR2 SVGEGT. The CDR3 runs 14 residues. Written as DNA, the CDR3 is TGTGCCAGCAGTTATGGCAGGGCGTGGAATGGCTACACCTTC. It encodes CASSYGRAWNGYTF.

Relative to its sample, this clonotype is medium-sized. This chain connects TRBV5-1 to TRBJ2-1; D remains unclear. Germline values: CDR1 SGHRS, CDR2 YFSETQ. Trimming took 3 bases from V and 4 from J, leaving 8 bases between them. CDR3 length: 13 residues. The CDR3 spells CASSSNFYNEQFF. The CDR3 DNA sequence: TGCGCCAGCAGCTCTAACTTTTACAATGAGCAGTTCTTC. The full variable domain, rest sourced from reference TRBV5-1 and TRBJ2-1, is KAGVTQTPRYLIKTRGQQVTLSCSPISGHRSVSWYQQTPGQGLQFLFEYFSETQRNKGNFPGRFSGRQFSNSRSEMNVSTLELGDSALYLCASSSNFYNEQFFGPGTRLTVL.

This clonotype was observed a handful of times. The chain has TRBV20-1 and TRBJ2-7; 10 nucleotides agree with TRBD1. The ends lost 8 bases at V and 6 bases at J; junction bases unmatched: 13. In germline, CDR1 is DFQATT, CDR2 SNEGSKA (reference sequence). The CDR3 is 14 amino acids. The CDR3 region has the DNA TGCAGTCCCACTAAACGACAGGGGGCGGGCGAGCAGTACTTC. The encoded protein is CSPTKRQGAGEQYF.

The chain joins TRBV7-2 to TRBJ2-3, with 11 bases aligning to TRBD2. CDR1 and CDR2 (germline): SGHTA, FQGNSA. There are 15 residues in the CDR3. Losses at the gene ends were 8 bases for V and 0 bases for J; bases not matched to a gene: 4. Here the CDR3 reads CASLSGRGSTDTQYF. As DNA, the CDR3 is TGTGCCAGCCTTAGCGGGAGGGGAAGCACAGATACGCAGTATTTT.

Turning to this clonotype: It may be a read error: a sequence one base away is much more abundant. The chain couples TRBV7-8 to TRBJ1-4; D remains ambiguous. Germline CDR1 and CDR2: SGHVS and FQNEAQ. The CDR3 consists of 17 residues. CDR3 residues: CASSPYGPAATDEKLFF. The CDR3 DNA reads as TGTGCCAGCAGCCCCTATGGCCCAGCCGCAACTGATGAAAAACTGTTTTTT.

This clonotype was recorded at least ten times. V is TRBV28 and J is TRBJ1-5; 8 positions match TRBD1. Trimming cost V 7 bases and J 2 bases; bases outside gene matches: 7. This CDR3 region has 15 residues. Germline CDR1 reads MDHEN; CDR2 reads SYDVKM. CDR3 in DNA: TGTGCCAGCACCGGGACAGGCGTTGGCAATCAGCCCCAGCATTTT. Its protein product is CASTGTGVGNQPQHF.

This clonotype was seen more than once but under ten times. The V call is TRBV12-3 or TRBV12-4, the J call TRBJ2-2, with 12 positions matching TRBD2. V lost 6 bases to trimming and J lost 0 bases; unmatched junction nucleotides: 2. This CDR3 is 16 amino acids long. The CDR3 sequence: CASSRLAGANTGELFF. The CDR3 bases are TGTGCCAGCAGCCGACTAGCGGGAGCGAACACCGGGGAGCTGTTTTTT.

On this clonotype itself: One end of the junction fails to match germline, which may point to a read error. The rearrangement uses TRBV29-1 and TRBJ2-2; D perhaps matches TRBD2 (5 bases). Germline assignment: CDR1 SQVTM and CDR2 ANQGSEA. The CDR3 contains 14 residues. The DNA for the CDR3 is TGCAGCGTCAGTACACGCATAAACACCGGGGAGCTGTTTTTC. Protein product: CSVSTRINTGELFF.

This clonotype was detected ten times or more. This chain links TRBV7-9 with TRBJ2-1; 7 bases fit TRBD2. CDR1 is SEHNR and CDR2 is FQNEAQ in the germline V gene (reference sequence). V dropped 4 bases and J dropped 4; count of bases not matched to a gene: 7. The CDR3 loop spans 15 amino acids. The CDR3 DNA follows: TGTGCCAGCAGCTCTAGCGGTTCCGGATACAATGAGCAGTTCTTC. Translation: CASSSSGSGYNEQFF.

This clonotype appeared many times. This sequence joins TRBV5-1 and TRBJ1-3; D remains unclear. Germline CDR1 and CDR2: SGHRS and YFSETQ. This CDR3 contains 12 residues. V shed 5 bases and J shed 0 bases, with 3 bases lying between them. CDR3 nucleotide sequence: TGCGCCAGCAGGGACTCTGGAAACACCATATATTTT. This sequence encodes CASRDSGNTIYF.

J is TRBJ2-7 and V is TRBV6-1; TRBD2 agrees at 12 bases. Trimming took 6 bases from V and 6 from J; bases not matched to a gene: 3. CDR1 is MNHNS, CDR2 SASEGT, per germline. The CDR3 is 13 residues long. The CDR3, as DNA: TGTGCCAGCAGGACTAGCGGGAGAGGCGAGCAGTACTTC. Its translation: CASRTSGRGEQYF.

This clonotype was detected ten times or more. The V gene is TRBV7-2, the J gene TRBJ1-1, with D possibly TRBD1 on 5 matching bases. The CDR3 has 14 amino acids. Germline V gives CDR1 SGHTA, CDR2 FQGNSA. V lost 3 bases and J lost 1, with 9 bases in between. The CDR3 bases are TGTGCCAGCAGCTTCCAGGGTTGGAACACTGAAGCTTTCTTT. Encoded protein: CASSFQGWNTEAFF.

This clonotype was counted a single time. V is TRBV11-1 and J is TRBJ2-7; D ambiguous. CDR1 and CDR2 (germline): SGHAT, FQDESV (reference sequence). V was clipped by 2 bases and J by 0 bases, with 17 bases between them. The CDR3 contains 17 residues. The CDR3 protein is CASSLSRGRLPSYEQYF. As DNA, the CDR3 is TGTGCCAGCAGCTTAAGCCGCGGCAGGCTTCCCTCCTACGAGCAGTACTTC.

This clonotype was detected ten times or more. CDR3 sequence reads: CSARGGRESYNEQFF. Written as DNA, the CDR3 is TGCAGTGCTAGAGGGGGACGGGAGTCCTACAATGAGCAGTTCTTC. The chain joins TRBV20-1 to TRBJ2-1, with a possible D match to TRBD2 (6 bases). The CDR3 has 15 amino acids. V lost 1 base and J 1 base, leaving 11 bases between the germline ends. Germline CDR1 is DFQATT and CDR2 is SNEGSKA (reference sequence).

The genes are TRBV7-2 and TRBJ1-3; the D gene is possibly TRBD1 (6 bases). CDR3 length: 16 residues. V was clipped by 4 bases and J by 4 bases, with 17 bases between them. CDR1 is SGHTA and CDR2 is FQGNSA in the germline V gene. The CDR3 region has the DNA TGTGCCAGCAGCTCAGCACGGGGGGCGCGGGGAAACACCATATATTTT. This translates into CASSSARGARGNTIYF. Full variable domain (remainder filled in from reference TRBV7-2 and TRBJ1-3): GAGVSQSPSNKVTEKGKDVELRCDPISGHTALYWYRQSLGQGLEFLIYFQGNSAPDKSGLPSDRFSAERTGGSVSTLTIQRTQQEDSAVYLCASSSARGARGNTIYFGEGSWLTVV.

This clonotype was seen repeatedly, ten times or more. The genes are TRBV28 and TRBJ2-5, with 13 bases matching TRBD2. With 5 bases clipped from V and 5 bases from J, the junction kept 11 bases outside the gene matches. The CDR3 loop spans 17 amino acids. Germline-derived CDR1 and CDR2 are MDHEN and SYDVKM. The CDR3: CASSASGLAGWGETQYF. CDR3 DNA sequence: TGTGCCAGCAGTGCCTCGGGACTAGCGGGATGGGGGGAGACCCAGTACTTC.

This clonotype was detected many times. This rearrangement joins TRBV28 to TRBJ1-2; no clear D gene. Trimming pared 3 bases from V and 4 bases from J, leaving 12 bases between. Germline V lookup: CDR1 MDHEN, CDR2 SYDVKM. The CDR3 sequence is 14 residues long. This CDR3 is CASSFRLTTYGYTF. The CDR3 DNA sequence: TGTGCCAGCAGTTTCCGGTTAACGACCTATGGCTACACCTTC.

At least ten counts were recorded for this clonotype. The V gene is TRBV5-1, the J gene TRBJ2-2; 8 bases map to TRBD1. Germline CDR1 is SGHRS and CDR2 is YFSETQ. With 4 bases clipped from V and 3 bases from J, the junction kept 8 bases outside the gene matches. The CDR3 is made up of 16 amino acids. CDR3 bases: TGCGCCAGCAGCCTCCGGACAGGGCGGGACACCGGGGAGCTGTTTTTT. It encodes CASSLRTGRDTGELFF.